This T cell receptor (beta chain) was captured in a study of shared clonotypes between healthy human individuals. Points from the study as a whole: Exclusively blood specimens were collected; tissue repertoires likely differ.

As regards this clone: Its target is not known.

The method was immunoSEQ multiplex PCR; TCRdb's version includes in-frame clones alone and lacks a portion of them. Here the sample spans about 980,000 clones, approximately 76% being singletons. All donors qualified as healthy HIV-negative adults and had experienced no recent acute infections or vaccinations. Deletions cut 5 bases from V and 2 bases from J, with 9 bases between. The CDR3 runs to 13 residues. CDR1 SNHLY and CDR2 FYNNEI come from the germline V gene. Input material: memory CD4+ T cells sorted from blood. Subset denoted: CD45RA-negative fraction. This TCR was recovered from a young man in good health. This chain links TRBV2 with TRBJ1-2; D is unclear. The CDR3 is CASSLDGNYGYTF. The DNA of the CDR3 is TGTGCCAGCAGTTTGGACGGAAACTATGGCTACACCTTC. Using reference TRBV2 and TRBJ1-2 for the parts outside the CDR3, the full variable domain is EPEVTQTPSHQVTQMGQEVILRCVPISNHLYFYWYRQILGQKVEFLVSFYNNEISEKSEIFDDQFSVERPDGSNFTLKIRSTKLEDSAMYFCASSLDGNYGYTFGSGTRLTVV.